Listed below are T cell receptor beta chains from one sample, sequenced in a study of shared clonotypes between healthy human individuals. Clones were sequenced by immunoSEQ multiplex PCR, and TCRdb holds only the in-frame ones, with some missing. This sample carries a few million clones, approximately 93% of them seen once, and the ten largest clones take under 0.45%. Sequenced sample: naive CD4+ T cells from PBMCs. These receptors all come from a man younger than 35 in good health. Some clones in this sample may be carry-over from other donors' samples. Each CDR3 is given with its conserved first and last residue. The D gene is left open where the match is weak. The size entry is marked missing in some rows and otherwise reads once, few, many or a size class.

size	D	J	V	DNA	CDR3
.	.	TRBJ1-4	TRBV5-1	TGCGCCAGCAGCCTCCCGGGGGTCACTAATGAAAAACTGTTTTTT	CASSLPGVTNEKLFF
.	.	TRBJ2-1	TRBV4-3	TGCGCCAGCAGCCAAGATACGAGGCTAGCGTGGTCCAATGAGCAGTTCTTC	CASSQDTRLAWSNEQFF
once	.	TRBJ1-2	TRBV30	TGTGCCTGGGCAGGGGATTATGGCTACACCTTC	CAWAGDYGYTF
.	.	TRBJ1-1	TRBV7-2	TGTGCCAGCAGCCCTGGACAGACTAACACTGAAGCTTTCTTT	CASSPGQTNTEAFF
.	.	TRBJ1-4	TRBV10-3	TGTGCCATCAGTGAGTCGAGTAGACAGGATGAAAAACTGTTTTTT	CAISESSRQDEKLFF
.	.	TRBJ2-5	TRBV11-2	TGTGCCAGCAGCTTAGGGACGGGAATCGGAGAGACCCAGTACTTC	CASSLGTGIGETQYF
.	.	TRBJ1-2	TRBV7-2	TGTGCCAGCAGCTTAGAGAGGGTTGGGGGCTACACCTTC	CASSLERVGGYTF
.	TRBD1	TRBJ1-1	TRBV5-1	TGCGCCAGCAGCCAGGGACAGGGAAGATTGAACACTGAAGCTTTCTTT	CASSQGQGRLNTEAFF
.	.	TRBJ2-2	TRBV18	TGTGCCAGCTCACCACCGTCCTCTCCCGGCGGGACCGGGGAGCTGTTTTTT	CASSPPSSPGGTGELFF
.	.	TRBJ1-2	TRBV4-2	TGTGCCAGCAGCCAAGAACTCCGCCTTGGGGGCTACACCTTC	CASSQELRLGGYTF
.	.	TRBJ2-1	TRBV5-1	TGCGCCAGCAGCTCGGCCGGACCAGACAATGAGCAGTTCTTC	CASSSAGPDNEQFF
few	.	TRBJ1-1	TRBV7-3	TGTGCCAGCAGCCCGCCCCAGGACACTGAAGCTTTCTTT	CASSPPQDTEAFF
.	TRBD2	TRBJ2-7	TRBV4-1	TGCGCCAGCAGCCAAGATAGGACTAGCGGGAGGGCCGAGTTTAACGAGCAGTACTTC	CASSQDRTSGRAEFNEQYF
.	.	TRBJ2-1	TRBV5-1	TGCGCCAGCAGCCCGTCCCCTGCGATTCAGTCCTACAATGAGCAGTTCTTC	CASSPSPAIQSYNEQFF
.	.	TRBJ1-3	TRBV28	TGTGCCAGCAGTGCACCGGGCTTCTCTGGAAACACCATATATTTT	CASSAPGFSGNTIYF
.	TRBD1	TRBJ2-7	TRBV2	TGTGCCAGCAGTGACCCGACAGGGTCGTCCTACGAGCAGTACTTC	CASSDPTGSSYEQYF
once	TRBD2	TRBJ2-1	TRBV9	TGTGCCAGCAGCCCCCGGACTAGCGGGAGGGCCCGAGGAGGTGAGCAGTTCTTC	CASSPRTSGRARGGEQFF
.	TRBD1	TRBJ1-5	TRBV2	TGTGCCAGCGACAGGGATCAGGGTCAGCCCCAGCATTTT	CASDRDQGQPQHF
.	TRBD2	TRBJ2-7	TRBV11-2	TGTGCCAGCAGCCCCGGGGGCGGGAGGATCACATACGAGCAGTACTTC	CASSPGGGRITYEQYF
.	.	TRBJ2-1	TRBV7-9	TGTGCCAGCAGCTTAAATACGAATGAGCAGTTCTTC	CASSLNTNEQFF
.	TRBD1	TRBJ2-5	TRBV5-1	TGCGCCAGCAGCTTGGGGACAGGCCTAGGGGAGACCCAGTACTTC	CASSLGTGLGETQYF
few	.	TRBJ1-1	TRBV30	TGTGCCTGGCCCCGAAGGAGTTTCGACACTGAAGCTTTCTTT	CAWPRRSFDTEAFF
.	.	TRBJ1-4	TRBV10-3	TGTGCCATCAGTGTGTCGGGTGGAACTAATGAAAAACTGTTTTTT	CAISVSGGTNEKLFF
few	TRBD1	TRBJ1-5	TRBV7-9	TGTGCCAGCAGCGGGGGACAGGGAGAAGATCAGCCCCAGCATTTT	CASSGGQGEDQPQHF
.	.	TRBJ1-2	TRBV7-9	TGTGCCAGCAGCCCGATTTGGCAGGAGGGTAACTATGGCTACACCTTC	CASSPIWQEGNYGYTF
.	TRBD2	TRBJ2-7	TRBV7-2	TGTGCCAGCAGCGCCTTGGGGGGGGAGCAGTACTTC	CASSALGGEQYF
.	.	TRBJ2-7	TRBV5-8	TGTGCCAGCAGCTTGATGTACGAGCAGTACTTC	CASSLMYEQYF
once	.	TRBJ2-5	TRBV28	TGTGCCAGCAGTTTATCGGAGGGGCTAGGCCGAGAGACCCAGTACTTC	CASSLSEGLGRETQYF
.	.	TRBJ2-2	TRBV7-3	TGTGCCAGCAGCTCTACGGGGGCGGGCACCGGGGAGCTGTTTTTT	CASSSTGAGTGELFF
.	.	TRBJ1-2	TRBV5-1	TGCGCCAGCAGCTTGGGCGGGGTGCACCGCAGTGGAAATGGCTACACCTTC	CASSLGGVHRSGNGYTF
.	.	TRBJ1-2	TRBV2	TGTGCCAGCACCCAACATCGGAGTCGGGATGGCCTTAACTATGGCTACACCTTC	CASTQHRSRDGLNYGYTF
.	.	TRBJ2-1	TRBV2	TGTGCCAGCAGCCCGGGACAATACAATGAGCAGTTCTTC	CASSPGQYNEQFF
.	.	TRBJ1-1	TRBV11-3	TGTGCCAGCAGCCGTTCGACAGGGAACACTGAAGCTTTCTTT	CASSRSTGNTEAFF
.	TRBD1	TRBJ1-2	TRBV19	TGTGCCAGTAGTACCAACAGACAGGGGCCTTCACCAATTCCCTATGGCTACACCTTC	CASSTNRQGPSPIPYGYTF
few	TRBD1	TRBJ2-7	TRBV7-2	TGTGCCAGCAGCTGGAGACAGGGTTTGGCGTACGAGCAGTACTTC	CASSWRQGLAYEQYF
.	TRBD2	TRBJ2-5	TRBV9	TGTGCCAGCAGCGTTTATAGCGGGATCGGAGAGACCCAGTACTTC	CASSVYSGIGETQYF
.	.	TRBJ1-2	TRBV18	TGTGCCAGCTCACGGGGGACGACGGATGGCTACACCTTC	CASSRGTTDGYTF
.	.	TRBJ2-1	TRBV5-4	TGTGCCAGCAGCCCCGACGGGACGTACAATGAGCAGTTCTTC	CASSPDGTYNEQFF
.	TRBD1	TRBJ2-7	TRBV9	TGTGCCAGCAGCGAGGGGACAGCCTCCTACGAGCAGTACTTC	CASSEGTASYEQYF
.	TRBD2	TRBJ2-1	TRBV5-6	TGTGCCAGCAGCCCGCGGGGGGCTCTAAGCTCCTACAATGAGCAGTTCTTC	CASSPRGALSSYNEQFF
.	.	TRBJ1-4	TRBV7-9	TGTGCCAGCAGCTTAGCCAGGGCCAGGGGAAGGGGTGAAAAACTGTTTTTT	CASSLARARGRGEKLFF
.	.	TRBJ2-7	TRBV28	TGTGCCAGCACCTCCTCACAGGGCTCCTACGAGCAGTACTTC	CASTSSQGSYEQYF
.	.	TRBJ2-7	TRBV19	TGTGCCAGTAGTATAGATCCCAGGGGCTACGAGCAGTACTTC	CASSIDPRGYEQYF
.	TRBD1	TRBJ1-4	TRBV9	TGTGCCAGCAGCGCCGGGACAGGGGGCCGAGGGGAAAAACTGTTTTTT	CASSAGTGGRGEKLFF
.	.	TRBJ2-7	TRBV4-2	TGTGCCAGCAGCCGACTCCCAGGGGACCAAACCTACGAGCAGTACTTC	CASSRLPGDQTYEQYF
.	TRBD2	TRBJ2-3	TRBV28	TGTGCCAGCGGATTAGCGGGATTAAGCACAGATACGCAGTATTTT	CASGLAGLSTDTQYF
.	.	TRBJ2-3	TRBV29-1	TGCAGCGTTGAGGGCAGATTCACAGATACGCAGTATTTT	CSVEGRFTDTQYF
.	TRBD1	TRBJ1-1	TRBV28	TGTGCCAGCAGTTCTGTGGCAGGGGGTCGTGGGACTGAAGCTTTCTTT	CASSSVAGGRGTEAFF
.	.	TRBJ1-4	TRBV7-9	TGTGCCAGCAGCCGTGACAGGCTTACAACTAATGAAAAACTGTTTTTT	CASSRDRLTTNEKLFF
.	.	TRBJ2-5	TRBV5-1	TGCGCCAGCAGCTTGGCTGGGGACCAAGAGACCCAGTACTTC	CASSLAGDQETQYF
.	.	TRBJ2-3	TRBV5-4	TGTGCCAGCAGCTTCGGAGGTGTGGTACACTCGGATACGCAGTATTTT	CASSFGGVVHSDTQYF
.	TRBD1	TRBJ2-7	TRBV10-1	TGCGCCAGCTTCGAAGGGAGAAGGGGGCACTACGAGCAGTACTTC	CASFEGRRGHYEQYF
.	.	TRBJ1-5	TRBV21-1	TGTGCCAGCAGCAAAGGGGCAGGGTATCATCAGCCCCAGCATTTT	CASSKGAGYHQPQHF
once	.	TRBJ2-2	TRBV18	TGTGCCAGCTCACCACCGGAGGGGGGGAACACCGGGGAGCTGTTTTTT	CASSPPEGGNTGELFF
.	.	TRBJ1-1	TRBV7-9	TGTGCCAGCAGCTTAATTGGAGTATCCCTATGGACAGCCACCGAAGCTTTCTTT	CASSLIGVSLWTATEAFF